This T cell receptor (beta chain) was documented in a study of T-cell reconstitution after alpha-beta-depleted transplantation in children (dated by TCRdb to 2015 to 2016). Notes on the research overall: Using TCR repertoire profiling, the study followed T-cell immune reconstitution in a quantitative way in children after TCRalphabeta/CD19-depleted allogeneic hematopoietic cell transplantation.

Of note for this clonotype: It has no known antigen specificity. One base away there is no much larger clone; base qualities are not given.

CDR3 length: 13 amino acids, cysteine to phenylalanine. CDR3 DNA is the only sequence kept; it has 39 bases, read in frame from the first base. The germline V gene gives CDR1 as MNHNS and CDR2 as SASEGT. The germline V and J ends show losses of 8 bases and 4 bases respectively, and no gene match explains 4 bases of the junction. The library was produced with PCR. The instrument given in TCRdb is Illumina HiSeq 2500. TCR library preparation used molecular barcoding, with unique molecular identifiers applied to normalize quantification of the TCRbeta repertoire. The raw public data were reprocessed by TCRdb itself: fastp quality trimming at Q25, MiXCR clonotype calling, in-frame beta chains only. Each entry is one CDR3 protein sequence, shown with its most common DNA and genes. A total of around 400,000 distinct CDR3 sequences appear in this sample, approximately 20% of them only once. The ten top clones hold 3.8% of the sample.

The clonotype was recovered from a human donor who donated a stem cell graft to a child with acute myeloid leukemia. Sequences were derived from PBMCs from the stem cell graft donor, sampled from the stem cell graft. The chain links TRBV6-1 with TRBJ1-5; TRBD1 matches 8 bases in the middle. At the DNA level, the sequence is TGTGCCAGCTACGGGACAGGTAATCAGCCCCAGCATTTT. Its translation is CASYGTGNQPQHF.